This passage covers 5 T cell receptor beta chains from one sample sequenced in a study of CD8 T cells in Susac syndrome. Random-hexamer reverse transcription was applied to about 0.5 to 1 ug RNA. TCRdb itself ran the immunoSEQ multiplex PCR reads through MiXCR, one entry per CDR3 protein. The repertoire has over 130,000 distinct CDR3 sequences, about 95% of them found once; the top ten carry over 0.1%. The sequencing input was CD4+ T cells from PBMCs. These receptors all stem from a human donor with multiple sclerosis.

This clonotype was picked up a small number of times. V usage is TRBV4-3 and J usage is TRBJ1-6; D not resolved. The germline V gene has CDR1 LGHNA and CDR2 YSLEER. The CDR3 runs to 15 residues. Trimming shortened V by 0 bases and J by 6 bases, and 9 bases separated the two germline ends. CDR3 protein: CASSQDSLSNSPLHF. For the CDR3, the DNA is TGCGCCAGCAGCCAAGACAGCTTATCTAATTCACCCCTCCACTTT.

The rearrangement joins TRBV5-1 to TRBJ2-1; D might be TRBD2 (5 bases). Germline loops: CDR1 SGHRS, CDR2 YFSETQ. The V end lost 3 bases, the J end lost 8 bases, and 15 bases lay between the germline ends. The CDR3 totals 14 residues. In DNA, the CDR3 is TGCGCCAGCAGCTACGGACTGTCTTCTGATGAGCAGTTCTTC. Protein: CASSYGLSSDEQFF. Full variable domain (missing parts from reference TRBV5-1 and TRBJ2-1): KAGVTQTPRYLIKTRGQQVTLSCSPISGHRSVSWYQQTPGQGLQFLFEYFSETQRNKGNFPGRFSGRQFSNSRSEMNVSTLELGDSALYLCASSYGLSSDEQFFGPGTRLTVL.

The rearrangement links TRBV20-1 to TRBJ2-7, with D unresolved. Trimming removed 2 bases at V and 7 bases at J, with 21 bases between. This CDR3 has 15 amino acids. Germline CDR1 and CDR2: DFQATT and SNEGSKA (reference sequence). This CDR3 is CSARIPAMGFGEQYF. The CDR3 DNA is TGCAGTGCTAGAATTCCGGCGATGGGCTTCGGTGAGCAGTACTTC.

CDR3 residues: CASAPGGRTDTQYF. As DNA, the CDR3 is TGTGCCAGCGCACCCGGGGGGCGCACAGATACGCAGTATTTT. This sequence joins TRBV12-3 or TRBV12-4 and TRBJ2-3, with a weak D call TRBD2 (7 bases). Trimming stripped 8 bases from V and 1 base from J, with 13 bases between. There are 14 residues in the CDR3.

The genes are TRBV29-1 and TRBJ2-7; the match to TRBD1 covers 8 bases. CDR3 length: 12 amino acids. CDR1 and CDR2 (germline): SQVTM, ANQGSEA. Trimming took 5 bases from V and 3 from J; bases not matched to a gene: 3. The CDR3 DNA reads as TGCAGCGTTCTAGGACAGGGCTACGAGCAGTACTTC. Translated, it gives CSVLGQGYEQYF.